This TCR beta chain was retrieved from a study of T cell responses to AZD1222 COVID-19 vaccine. Looked up from germline, CDR1 is SGHDT and CDR2 is YYEEEE. The germline V and J ends were trimmed by 7 bases and 2 bases, with 11 bases remaining between them. The CDR3 runs 13 residues. This clone has just a few counts. What it recognizes is unknown. Study results and caveats: Spike-specific TCR depth and breadth grew after two AZD1222 doses. Donors were chiefly white British, with a greater number of females, and clonal diversity was perhaps underestimated.

Method: immunoSEQ multiplex PCR; TCRdb's copy keeps in-frame clones and lacks some. This sample has 120,000 or so clones, with roughly nine tenths found just once. The rearrangement joins TRBV5-6 to TRBJ2-3; no reliable D call. The input for sequencing was peripheral blood, taken on day 0 of AZD1222 vaccination. This receptor was identified in an adult in good health. CDR3 DNA: TGTGCCAGCTCTCCCCTATCCACAGATACGCAGTATTTT. As protein: CASSPLSTDTQYF.